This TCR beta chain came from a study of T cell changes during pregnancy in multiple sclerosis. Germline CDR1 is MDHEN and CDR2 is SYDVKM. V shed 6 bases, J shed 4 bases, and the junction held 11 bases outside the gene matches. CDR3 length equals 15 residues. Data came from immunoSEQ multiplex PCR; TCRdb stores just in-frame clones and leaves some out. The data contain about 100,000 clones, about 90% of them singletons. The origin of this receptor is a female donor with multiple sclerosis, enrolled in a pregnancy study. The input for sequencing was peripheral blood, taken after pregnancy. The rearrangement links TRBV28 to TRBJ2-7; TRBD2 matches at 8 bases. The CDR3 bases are TGTGCCAGCAGCGCGTCCAGGAGCGGGAGTTACGAGCAGTACTTC. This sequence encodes CASSASRSGSYEQYF.